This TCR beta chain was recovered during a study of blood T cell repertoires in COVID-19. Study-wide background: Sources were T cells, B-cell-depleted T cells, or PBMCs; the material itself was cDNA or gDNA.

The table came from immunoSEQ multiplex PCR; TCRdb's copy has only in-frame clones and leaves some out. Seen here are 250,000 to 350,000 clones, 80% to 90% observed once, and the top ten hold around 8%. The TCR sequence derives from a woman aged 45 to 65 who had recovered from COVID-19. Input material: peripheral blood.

The CDR3 DNA is TGCAGCGCTGGCCCCGCGTCCGGGGAGCTGTTTTTT. This encodes CSAGPASGELFF. This sequence joins TRBV29-1 and TRBJ2-2; D gene ambiguous. V was pared by 7 bases and J by 6 bases, with 12 bases between. The germline gives CDR1 SQVTM, CDR2 ANQGSEA. The CDR3 loop spans 12 amino acids.